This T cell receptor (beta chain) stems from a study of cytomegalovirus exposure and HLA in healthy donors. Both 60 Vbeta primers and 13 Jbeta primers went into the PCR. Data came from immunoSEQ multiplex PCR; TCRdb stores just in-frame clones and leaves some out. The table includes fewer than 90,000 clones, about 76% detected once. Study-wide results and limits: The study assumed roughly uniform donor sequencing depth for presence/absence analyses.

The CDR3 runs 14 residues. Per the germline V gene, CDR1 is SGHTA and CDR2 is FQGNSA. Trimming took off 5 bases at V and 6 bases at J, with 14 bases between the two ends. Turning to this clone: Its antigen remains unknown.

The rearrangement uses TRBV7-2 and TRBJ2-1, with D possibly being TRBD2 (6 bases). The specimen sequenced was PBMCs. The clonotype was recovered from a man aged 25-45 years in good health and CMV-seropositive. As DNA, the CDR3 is TGTGCCAGCAGCCCGACTAGTACCCTCAATGAGCAGTTCTTC. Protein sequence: CASSPTSTLNEQFF.